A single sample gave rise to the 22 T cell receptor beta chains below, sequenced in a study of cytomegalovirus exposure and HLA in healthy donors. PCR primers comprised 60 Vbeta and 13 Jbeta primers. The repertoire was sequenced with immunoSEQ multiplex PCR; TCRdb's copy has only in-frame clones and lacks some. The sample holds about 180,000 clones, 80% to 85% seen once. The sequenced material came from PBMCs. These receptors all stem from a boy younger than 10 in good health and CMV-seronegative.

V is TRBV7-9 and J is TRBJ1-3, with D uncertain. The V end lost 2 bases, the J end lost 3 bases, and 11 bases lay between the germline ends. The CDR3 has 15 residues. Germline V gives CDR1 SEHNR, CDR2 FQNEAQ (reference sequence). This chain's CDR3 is CASSLQQSFGNTIYF. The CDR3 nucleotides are TGTGCCAGCAGCTTACAACAGTCATTTGGAAACACCATATATTTT.

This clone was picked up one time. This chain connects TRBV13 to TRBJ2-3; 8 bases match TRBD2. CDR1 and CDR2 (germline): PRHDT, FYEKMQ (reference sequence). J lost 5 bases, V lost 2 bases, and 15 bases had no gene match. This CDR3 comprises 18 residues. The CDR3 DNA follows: TGTGCCAGCAGCTTAAAGACTCAGTGGGCGGGAGGAGAAGATACGCAGTATTTT. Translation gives CASSLKTQWAGGEDTQYF. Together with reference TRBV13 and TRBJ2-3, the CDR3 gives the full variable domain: AAGVIQSPRHLIKEKRETATLKCYPIPRHDTVYWYQQGPGQDPQFLISFYEKMQSDKGSIPDRFSAQQFSDYHSELNMSSLELGDSALYFCASSLKTQWAGGEDTQYFGPGTRLTVL.

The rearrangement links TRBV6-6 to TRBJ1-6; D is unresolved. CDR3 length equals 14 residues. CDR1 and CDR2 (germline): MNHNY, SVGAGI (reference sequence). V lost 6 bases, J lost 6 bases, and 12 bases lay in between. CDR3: CASRSSGFNSPLHF. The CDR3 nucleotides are TGTGCCAGCAGATCTTCGGGGTTTAATTCACCCCTCCACTTT.

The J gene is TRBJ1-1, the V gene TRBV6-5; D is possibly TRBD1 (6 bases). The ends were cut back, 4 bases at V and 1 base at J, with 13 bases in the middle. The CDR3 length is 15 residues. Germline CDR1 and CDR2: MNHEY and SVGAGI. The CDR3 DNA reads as TGTGCCAGCAGTTGGGGGCGGGGGCAGAACACTGAAGCTTTCTTT. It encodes CASSWGRGQNTEAFF.

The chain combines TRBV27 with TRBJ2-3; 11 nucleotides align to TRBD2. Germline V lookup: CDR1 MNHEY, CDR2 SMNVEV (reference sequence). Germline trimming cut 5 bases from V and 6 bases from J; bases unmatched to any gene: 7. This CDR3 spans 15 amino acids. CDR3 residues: CASSPSGRKGDTQYF. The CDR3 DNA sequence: TGTGCCAGCAGTCCTAGCGGGAGGAAAGGGGATACGCAGTATTTT.

CDR3 region: CASKIGEGTDTQYF. The DNA of the CDR3 is TGTGCCAGCAAAATTGGGGAGGGAACAGATACGCAGTATTTT. This chain joins TRBV9 and TRBJ2-3; TRBD2 aligns across 7 bases. Germline values: CDR1 SGDLS, CDR2 YYNGEE. The CDR3 has 14 residues. The J segment lost 3 bases and the V segment lost 6 bases, leaving 7 bases of the junction unmatched. Full variable domain (remainder filled in from reference TRBV9 and TRBJ2-3): DSGVTQTPKHLITATGQRVTLRCSPRSGDLSVYWYQQSLDQGLQFLIQYYNGEERAKGNILERFSAQQFPDLHSELNLSSLELGDSALYFCASKIGEGTDTQYFGPGTRLTVL.

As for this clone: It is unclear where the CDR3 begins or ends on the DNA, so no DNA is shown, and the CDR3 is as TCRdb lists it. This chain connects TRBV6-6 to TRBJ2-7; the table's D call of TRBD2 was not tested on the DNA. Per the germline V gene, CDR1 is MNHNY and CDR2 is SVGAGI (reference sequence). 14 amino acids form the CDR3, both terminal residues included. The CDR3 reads CASSSSGFLYEQYV.

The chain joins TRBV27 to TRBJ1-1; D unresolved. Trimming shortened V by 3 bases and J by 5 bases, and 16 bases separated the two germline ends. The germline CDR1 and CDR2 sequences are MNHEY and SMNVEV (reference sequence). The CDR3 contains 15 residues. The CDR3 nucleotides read TGTGCCAGCAGTTTTTTCGGAAAAAGCGGAACTGAAGCTTTCTTT. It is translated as CASSFFGKSGTEAFF.

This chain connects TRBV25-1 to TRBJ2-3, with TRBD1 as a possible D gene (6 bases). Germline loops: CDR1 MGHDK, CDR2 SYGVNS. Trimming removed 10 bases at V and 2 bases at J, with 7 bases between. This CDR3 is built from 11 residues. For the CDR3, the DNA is TGTGCCACAGGGGTCACAGATACGCAGTATTTT. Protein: CATGVTDTQYF.

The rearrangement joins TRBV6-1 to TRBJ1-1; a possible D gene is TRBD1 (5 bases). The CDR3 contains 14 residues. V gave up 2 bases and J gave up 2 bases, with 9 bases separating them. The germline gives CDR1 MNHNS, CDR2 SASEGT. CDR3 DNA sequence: TGTGCCAGCAGTGAAAATTGGGGCAACACTGAAGCTTTCTTT. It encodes CASSENWGNTEAFF.

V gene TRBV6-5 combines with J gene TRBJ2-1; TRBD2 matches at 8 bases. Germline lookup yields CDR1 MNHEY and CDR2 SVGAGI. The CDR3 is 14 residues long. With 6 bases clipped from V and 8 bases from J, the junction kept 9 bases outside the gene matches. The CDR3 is CASRTGGPGDEQFF. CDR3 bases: TGTGCCAGCAGGACGGGGGGGCCTGGTGATGAGCAGTTCTTC.

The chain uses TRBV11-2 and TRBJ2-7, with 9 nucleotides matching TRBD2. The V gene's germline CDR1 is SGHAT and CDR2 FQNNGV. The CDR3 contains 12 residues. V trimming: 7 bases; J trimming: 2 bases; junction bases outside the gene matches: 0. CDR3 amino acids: CASTSGTYEQYF. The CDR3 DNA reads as TGTGCCAGCACTAGCGGGACCTACGAGCAGTACTTC.

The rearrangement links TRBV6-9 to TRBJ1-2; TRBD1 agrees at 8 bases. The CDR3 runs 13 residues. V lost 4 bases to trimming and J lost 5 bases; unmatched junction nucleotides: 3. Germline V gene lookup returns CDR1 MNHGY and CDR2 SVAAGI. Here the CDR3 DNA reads TGTGCCAGCAGTTCAGGGGGCTTTTATGGCTACACCTTC. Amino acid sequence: CASSSGGFYGYTF.

Here the CDR3 DNA reads TGTGCCAGCAGCCCTCGGACAGAACTCAATCAGCCCCAGCATTTT. Translating it yields CASSPRTELNQPQHF. This chain joins TRBV7-2 and TRBJ1-5; D may be TRBD1 (6 bases). The CDR3 loop spans 15 amino acids. The germline V gene encodes CDR1 SGHTA and CDR2 FQGNSA. V was shortened by 5 bases and J by 3 bases, with 14 bases between the two germline ends.

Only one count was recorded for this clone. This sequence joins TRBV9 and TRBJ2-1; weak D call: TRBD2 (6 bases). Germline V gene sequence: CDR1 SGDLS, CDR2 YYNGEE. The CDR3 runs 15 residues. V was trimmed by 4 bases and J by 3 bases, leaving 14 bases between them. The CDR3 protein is CASSPVTGGYNEQFF. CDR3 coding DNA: TGTGCCAGCAGCCCCGTCACCGGGGGCTACAATGAGCAGTTCTTC.

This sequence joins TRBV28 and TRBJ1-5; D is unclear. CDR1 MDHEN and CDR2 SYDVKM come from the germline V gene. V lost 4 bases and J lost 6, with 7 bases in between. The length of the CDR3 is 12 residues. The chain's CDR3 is CASSSEGQPQHF. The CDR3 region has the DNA TGTGCCAGCAGTTCGGAGGGTCAGCCCCAGCATTTT.

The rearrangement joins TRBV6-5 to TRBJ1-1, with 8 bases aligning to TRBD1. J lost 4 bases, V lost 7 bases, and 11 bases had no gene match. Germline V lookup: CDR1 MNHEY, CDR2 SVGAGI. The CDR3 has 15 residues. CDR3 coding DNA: TGTGCCAGCAAAGACAGGGGACGAGTGAGCACTGAAGCTTTCTTT. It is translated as CASKDRGRVSTEAFF.

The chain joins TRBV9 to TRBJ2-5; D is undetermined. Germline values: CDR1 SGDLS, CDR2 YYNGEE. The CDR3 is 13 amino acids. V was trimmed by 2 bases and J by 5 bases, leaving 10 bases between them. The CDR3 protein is CASSVGLVETQYF. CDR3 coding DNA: TGTGCCAGCAGCGTTGGTTTAGTGGAGACCCAGTACTTC.

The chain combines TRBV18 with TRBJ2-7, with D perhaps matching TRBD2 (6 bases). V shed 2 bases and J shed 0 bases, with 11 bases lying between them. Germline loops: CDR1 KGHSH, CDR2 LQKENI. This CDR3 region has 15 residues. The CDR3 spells CASSPSGLSSYEQYF. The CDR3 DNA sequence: TGTGCCAGCTCACCATCGGGACTCAGCTCCTACGAGCAGTACTTC.

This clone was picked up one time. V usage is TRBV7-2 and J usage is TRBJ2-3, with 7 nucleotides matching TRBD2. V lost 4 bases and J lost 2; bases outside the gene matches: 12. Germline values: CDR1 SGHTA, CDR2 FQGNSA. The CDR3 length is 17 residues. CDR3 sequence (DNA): TGTGCCAGCAGCTCCTGGTTCGGCGGGGGTTTCACAGATACGCAGTATTTT. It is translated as CASSSWFGGGFTDTQYF. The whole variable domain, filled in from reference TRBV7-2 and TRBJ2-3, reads GAGVSQSPSNKVTEKGKDVELRCDPISGHTALYWYRQSLGQGLEFLIYFQGNSAPDKSGLPSDRFSAERTGGSVSTLTIQRTQQEDSAVYLCASSSWFGGGFTDTQYFGPGTRLTVL.

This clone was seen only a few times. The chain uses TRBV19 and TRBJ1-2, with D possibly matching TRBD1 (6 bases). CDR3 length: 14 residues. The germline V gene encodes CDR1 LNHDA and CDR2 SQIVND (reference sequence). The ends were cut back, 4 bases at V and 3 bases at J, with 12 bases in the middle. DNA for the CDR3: TGTGCCAGTAGTACAGGGGACGTATACTATGGCTACACCTTC. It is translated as CASSTGDVYYGYTF.

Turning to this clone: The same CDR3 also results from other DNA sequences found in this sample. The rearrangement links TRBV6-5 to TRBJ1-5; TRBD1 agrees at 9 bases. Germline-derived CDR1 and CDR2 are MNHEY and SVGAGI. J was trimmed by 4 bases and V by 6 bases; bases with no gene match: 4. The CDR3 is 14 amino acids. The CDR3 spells CASRPDRGNQPQHF. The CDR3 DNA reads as TGTGCCAGCAGACCGGACAGGGGAAATCAGCCCCAGCATTTT.